A selection of T cell receptor beta chains follows, all from one sample in a study of T cell repertoires in ileal Crohn's disease. The repertoire was sequenced with immunoSEQ multiplex PCR; TCRdb's copy has only in-frame clones and lacks some. The data show around 10,000 clones, roughly 80% seen once. The specimen sequenced was ileal tissue. Source of these receptors: an adult with Crohn's disease. CDR3s include the opening cysteine and the closing phenylalanine or tryptophan. The order of the fields is V gene, J gene, CDR3 protein.

TRBV11-2,TRBJ2-7,CASSLDSYEQYF
TRBV7-9,TRBJ2-2,CASSWYSGSSNTGELFF
TRBV7-9,TRBJ2-1,CASSLEGGQGHYNEQFF
TRBV6-6,TRBJ2-7,CASSYPRLGSYEQYF
TRBV15,TRBJ1-4,CATSRYPGQNEKLFF
TRBV14,TRBJ1-1,CASSQDRGRGEAFF
TRBV5-4,TRBJ1-1,CASSPADREVTEAFF
TRBV5-6,TRBJ2-2,CASSLVNRAAGELFF
TRBV4-1,TRBJ2-1,CASSQEGGSRRNEQFF
TRBV18,TRBJ2-2,CASSPIMASGSRTGELFF
TRBV7-3,TRBJ2-1,CASSLNRLADEQFF
TRBV10-1,TRBJ2-4,CASSEAGENIQYF
TRBV19,TRBJ2-7,CASSHRGGANEQYF
TRBV28,TRBJ1-1,CASSPVAEAFF
TRBV25-1,TRBJ2-1,CASPKGAGLALNEQFF
TRBV7-9,TRBJ2-7,CASSLGGTSKYEQYF
TRBV10-2,TRBJ2-7,CASREASGRGPTYEQYF
TRBV5-1,TRBJ1-2,CASSLGGPDGNGYTF
TRBV5-6,TRBJ1-2,CASSPQGVLTNYGYTF
TRBV2,TRBJ1-1,CASRAGQGAAFF
TRBV7-7,TRBJ2-2,CASSLAGLAGAGELFF